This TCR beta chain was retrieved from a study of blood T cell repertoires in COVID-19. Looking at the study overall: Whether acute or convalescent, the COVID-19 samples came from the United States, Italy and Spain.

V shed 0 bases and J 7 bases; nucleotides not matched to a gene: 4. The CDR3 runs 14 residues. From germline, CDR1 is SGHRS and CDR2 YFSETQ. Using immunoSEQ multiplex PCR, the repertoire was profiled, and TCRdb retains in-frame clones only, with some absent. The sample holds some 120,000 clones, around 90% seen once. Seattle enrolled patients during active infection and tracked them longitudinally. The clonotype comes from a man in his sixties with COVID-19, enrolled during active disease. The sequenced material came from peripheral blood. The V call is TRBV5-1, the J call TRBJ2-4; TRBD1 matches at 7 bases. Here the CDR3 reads CASSLEGAWNIQYF. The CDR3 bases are TGCGCCAGCAGCTTGGAGGGGGCTTGGAACATTCAGTACTTC. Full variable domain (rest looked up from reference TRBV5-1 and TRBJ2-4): KAGVTQTPRYLIKTRGQQVTLSCSPISGHRSVSWYQQTPGQGLQFLFEYFSETQRNKGNFPGRFSGRQFSNSRSEMNVSTLELGDSALYLCASSLEGAWNIQYFGAGTRLSVL.